There are many counts of the clone carrying this TCR beta chain. Unique molecular identifiers were incorporated during preparation of the TCRbeta library. TCRdb redid the calling of the PCR reads with MiXCR, one entry per CDR3 protein. The sample consists of 90,000 to 130,000 distinct CDR3 sequences, about a tenth of them appearing once. This sample was included in a study of T-cell reconstitution after alpha-beta-depleted transplantation in children. The CDR3 runs to 15 residues. Per germline, CDR1 MNHEY and CDR2 SMNVEV (reference sequence). The V end was cut by 5 bases, the J end by 4 bases, with 14 bases between.

The rearrangement links TRBV27 to TRBJ1-4; D remains ambiguous. Material: PBMCs from the stem cell graft donor, obtained from the stem cell graft. This clonotype originated in a human donor who donated a stem cell graft to a child with acute lymphoblastic leukemia. The CDR3 nucleotides are TGTGCCAGCAGTCCCCTGACAAGCTTTAATGAAAAACTGTTTTTT. Translation: CASSPLTSFNEKLFF.